A selection of T cell receptor beta chains follows, all from one sample in a study of CD8+ T cells in alopecia areata. The table came from immunoSEQ multiplex PCR; TCRdb's copy has only in-frame clones and leaves some out. The sample has more than 140,000 clones, about 88% seen once. Source: CD8+ T cells sorted from blood, taken at week 4, from a patient treated with tofacitinib. These receptor sequences come from a human donor with alopecia areata. Each CDR3 is given with its conserved first and last residue. The D gene is left open where the match is weak. Not all rows give a size; the values are once, few, many and, for expanded clones, a class.

TRBJ2-1 | TRBD2 | TRBV9 | . | TGTGCCAGCAGCGTAGGTGGGCTAGCGGGATCGGGGTACAATGAGCAGTTCTTC | CASSVGGLAGSGYNEQFF
TRBJ2-7 | TRBD2 | TRBV27 | . | TGTGCCAGCAGTTTCTCGGGAGGGCCCTACGAGCAGTACTTC | CASSFSGGPYEQYF
TRBJ2-1 | . | TRBV29-1 | few | TGCAGCGTTGTCACCAATGAGCAGTTCTTC | CSVVTNEQFF
TRBJ2-5 | . | TRBV27 | . | TGTGCCAGCAGGGGTACGATGGGGGGAGAGACCCAGTACTTC | CASRGTMGGETQYF
TRBJ2-1 | TRBD2 | TRBV7-9 | . | TGTGCCAGCAGCACCTACGGACTAGCGAAAGATGAGCAGTTCTTC | CASSTYGLAKDEQFF
TRBJ2-3 | . | TRBV7-8 | . | TGTGCCAGCAGCTTAGTGGTAGCGGAGATGACAGATACGCAGTATTTT | CASSLVVAEMTDTQYF
TRBJ2-7 | . | TRBV29-1 | . | TGCAGCGTTGAAACGGATCAATCCTACGAGCAGTACTTC | CSVETDQSYEQYF
TRBJ2-3 | TRBD2 | TRBV5-1 | few | TGCGCCAGCAGCTTGTCGGCGGGAGAGACGCAGTATTTT | CASSLSAGETQYF
TRBJ2-3 | . | TRBV10-3 | . | TGTGCCATCAGTGGTGCAGGGGAAGATACGCAGTATTTT | CAISGAGEDTQYF
TRBJ2-7 | . | TRBV6-5 | once | TGTGCCAGCAGTTACGGGTTCGAGCAGTACTTC | CASSYGFEQYF
TRBJ2-7 | TRBD1 | TRBV11-2 | . | TGTGCCAGCAGCTTATCGTACAGGGGGCTATACGAGCAGTACTTC | CASSLSYRGLYEQYF
TRBJ1-2 | . | TRBV14 | . | TGTGCCAGCAGCCAAGACCTCGACTGGGACTACGGCTACACCTTC | CASSQDLDWDYGYTF
TRBJ2-3 | TRBD2 | TRBV5-4 | . | TGTGCCAGCAGCCCCCGGACTAGCGGGAGTGGGGCGACAGATACGCAGTATTTT | CASSPRTSGSGATDTQYF
TRBJ2-7 | . | TRBV6-6 | . | TGTGCGCACGGCAGGGAAGCCTACGAGCAGTACTTC | CAHGREAYEQYF
TRBJ2-2 | TRBD1 | TRBV7-9 | . | TGTGCCAGCAGCCCTGGGACAGGGGAAAACACCGGGGAGCTGTTTTTT | CASSPGTGENTGELFF
TRBJ2-7 | . | TRBV6-1 | . | TGTGCCAGCAGTACCTACGAGCAGTACTTC | CASSTYEQYF
TRBJ2-1 | . | TRBV29-1 | . | TGCAGCGTTACGGCGGTGAGCTCCTACAATGAGCAGTTCTTC | CSVTAVSSYNEQFF
TRBJ2-5 | . | TRBV25-1 | once | TGTGCCAGCGGTCGAGGGGAGACCCAGTACTTC | CASGRGETQYF
TRBJ1-1 | TRBD1 | TRBV30 | . | TGTGCCTGGGACAGGGCTATGAACACTGAAGCTTTCTTT | CAWDRAMNTEAFF
TRBJ2-1 | . | TRBV7-8 | . | TGTGCCAGCAAACAAAGCGTTGATACCTACAATGAGCAGTTCTTC | CASKQSVDTYNEQFF
TRBJ1-1 | . | TRBV5-1 | once | TGCGCCAGCAGCTTGTATGGGGACACCTATGAAGCTTTCTTT | CASSLYGDTYEAFF
TRBJ2-7 | TRBD2 | TRBV4-1 | . | TGCGCCAGCAGCCAAGAGACTAGCGGCTACGAGCAGTACTTC | CASSQETSGYEQYF